This TCR beta chain was sequenced in a study of T cells after yellow fever vaccination. TCRdb analysed the 5' RACE reads with MiXCR anew, one entry per CDR3 protein. The sample holds a few hundred thousand distinct CDR3 sequences, over 10% seen once. The table lists this clonotype with a few counts. The CDR3 runs 18 residues. Germline CDR1 reads SGHRS; CDR2 reads YFSETQ. V shed 1 base and J 0 bases; nucleotides not matched to a gene: 4. The V gene is TRBV5-1, the J gene TRBJ2-2; 12 bases match TRBD2. This TCR was sampled from a man under 40 who received the YFV17D yellow fever vaccine. The specimen was CD4+ T cells sorted from PBMCs, collected 45 days after the yellow fever booster vaccination. DNA for the CDR3: TGCGCCAGCAGCTTGACACTAGCGGGAGGCGCGAACACCGGGGAGCTGTTTTTT. Its protein product is CASSLTLAGGANTGELFF.